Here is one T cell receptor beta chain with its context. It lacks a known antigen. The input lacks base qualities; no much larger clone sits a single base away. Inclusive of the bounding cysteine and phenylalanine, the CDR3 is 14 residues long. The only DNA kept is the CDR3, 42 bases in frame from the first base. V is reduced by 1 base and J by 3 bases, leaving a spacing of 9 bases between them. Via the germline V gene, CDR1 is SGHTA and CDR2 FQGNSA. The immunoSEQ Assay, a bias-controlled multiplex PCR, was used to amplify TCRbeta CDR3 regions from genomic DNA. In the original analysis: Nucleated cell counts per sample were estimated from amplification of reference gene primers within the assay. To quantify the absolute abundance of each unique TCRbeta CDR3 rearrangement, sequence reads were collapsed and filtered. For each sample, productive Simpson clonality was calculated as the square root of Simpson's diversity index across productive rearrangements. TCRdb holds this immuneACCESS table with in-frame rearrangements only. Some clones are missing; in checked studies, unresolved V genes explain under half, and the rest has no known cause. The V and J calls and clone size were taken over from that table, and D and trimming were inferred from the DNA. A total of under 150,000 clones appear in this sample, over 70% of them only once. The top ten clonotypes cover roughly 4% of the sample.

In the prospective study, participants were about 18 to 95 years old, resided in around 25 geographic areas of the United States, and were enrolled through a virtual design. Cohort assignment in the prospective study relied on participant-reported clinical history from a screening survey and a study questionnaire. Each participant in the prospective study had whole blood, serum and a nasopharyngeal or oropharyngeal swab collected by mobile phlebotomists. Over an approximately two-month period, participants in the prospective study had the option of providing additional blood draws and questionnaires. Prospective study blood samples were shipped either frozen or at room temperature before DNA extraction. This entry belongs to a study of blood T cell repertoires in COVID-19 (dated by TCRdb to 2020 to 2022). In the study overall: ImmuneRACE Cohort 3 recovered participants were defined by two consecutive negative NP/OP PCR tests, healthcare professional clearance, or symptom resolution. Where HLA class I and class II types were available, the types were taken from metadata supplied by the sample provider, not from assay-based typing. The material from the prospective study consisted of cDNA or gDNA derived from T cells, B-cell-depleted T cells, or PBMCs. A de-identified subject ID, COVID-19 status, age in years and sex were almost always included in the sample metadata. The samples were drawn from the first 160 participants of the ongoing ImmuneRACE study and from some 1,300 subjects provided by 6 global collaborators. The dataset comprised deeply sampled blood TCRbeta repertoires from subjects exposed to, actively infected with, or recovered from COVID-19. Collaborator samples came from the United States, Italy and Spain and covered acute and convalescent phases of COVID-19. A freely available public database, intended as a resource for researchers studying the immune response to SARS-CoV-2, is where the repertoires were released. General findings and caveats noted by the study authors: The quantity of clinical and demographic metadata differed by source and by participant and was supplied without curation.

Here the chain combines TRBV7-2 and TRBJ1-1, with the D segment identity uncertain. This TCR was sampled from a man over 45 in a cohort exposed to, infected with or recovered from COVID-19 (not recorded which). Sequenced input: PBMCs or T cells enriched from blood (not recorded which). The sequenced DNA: TGTGCCAGCAGCTTAGACGGCGGGTACACTGAAGCTTTCTTT. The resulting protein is CASSLDGGYTEAFF.